Each of the 14 T cell receptor beta chains below was sequenced from the same sample in a study of cytomegalovirus exposure and HLA in healthy donors. The primer mix had 60 Vbeta and 13 Jbeta primers. Repertoires were generated with immunoSEQ multiplex PCR, while TCRdb's copy carries only in-frame clones and drops some. This table has tens of thousands of clones, roughly 81% appearing once. Sequencing was done on a sample of PBMCs. Receptors were obtained from a man between 25 and 39 years old in good health and CMV-seronegative.

The chain recombines TRBV6-1 with TRBJ2-2, with D possibly TRBD2 on 6 matching bases. CDR1 is MNHNS, CDR2 SASEGT, per germline. This CDR3 spans 15 amino acids. Trimming cost V 0 bases and J 7 bases, with 12 bases left between them. The chain's CDR3 is CASSEASGGIGELFF. For the CDR3, the DNA is TGTGCCAGCAGTGAAGCATCTGGGGGGATCGGGGAGCTGTTTTTT.

The J gene is TRBJ2-7, the V gene TRBV27; 8 bases are a match to TRBD2. This CDR3 comprises 15 residues. The germline gives CDR1 MNHEY, CDR2 SMNVEV (reference sequence). Trimming took 1 base from V and 2 from J; bases not matched to a gene: 4. Written as DNA, the CDR3 is TGTGCCAGCAGTTTATATCCGGGAGGGGCCTACGAGCAGTACTTC. As protein: CASSLYPGGAYEQYF.

In nucleotides, the CDR3 is TGTGCCAGCACCCACGGACAGGGACGGAACTATGGCTACACCTTC. Protein product: CASTHGQGRNYGYTF. The genes are TRBV2 and TRBJ1-2; 8 positions match TRBD1. J gave up 2 bases and V 7 bases, and 9 bases lay outside the gene matches. The CDR3 has 15 amino acids. The germline gives CDR1 SNHLY, CDR2 FYNNEI.

V usage is TRBV18 and J usage is TRBJ1-5; unclear D gene. Germline-derived CDR1 and CDR2 are KGHSH and LQKENI. The V and J ends lost 0 bases and 2 bases respectively, with 5 bases between them. The CDR3 consists of 14 residues. Here the CDR3 reads CASSPPSGNQPQHF. Written as DNA, the CDR3 is TGTGCCAGCTCACCACCGTCGGGCAATCAGCCCCAGCATTTT.

The chain is built from TRBV9 and TRBJ1-1; D is possibly TRBD1 (5 bases). Trimming pared 3 bases from V and 3 bases from J, leaving 9 bases between. CDR3 length equals 13 residues. Germline loops: CDR1 SGDLS, CDR2 YYNGEE. The CDR3 is CASSAQGYTEAFF. The CDR3 DNA reads TGTGCCAGCAGCGCCCAGGGATACACTGAAGCTTTCTTT.

This chain joins TRBV27 and TRBJ1-4, with D possibly matching TRBD1 (5 bases). Germline values: CDR1 MNHEY, CDR2 SMNVEV (reference sequence). The CDR3 spans 13 residues. V was cut by 2 bases and J by 10 bases, with 11 bases left in between. As DNA, the CDR3 is TGTGCCAGCAGTTTACAGGGTGTATCAAAACTGTTTTTT. Translating gives CASSLQGVSKLFF.

This chain uses TRBV6-1 with TRBJ2-3; D may be TRBD1 (6 bases). The CDR3 totals 13 residues. The V gene lost 1 base and the J gene lost 9 bases, with 11 bases spanning the gap. The V gene's germline CDR1 is MNHNS and CDR2 SASEGT. Here the CDR3 DNA reads TGTGCCAGCAGTGAAGAACAGGGTAAGACGCAGTATTTT. The encoded protein is CASSEEQGKTQYF.

Regarding this clone: The junction differs from germline at one of its ends, possibly a read error. The chain uses TRBV29-1 and TRBJ1-1; TRBD1 agrees at 8 bases. This CDR3 is 11 amino acids long. The germline V gene encodes CDR1 SQVTM and CDR2 ANQGSEA. CDR3 in DNA: TGCAGCACACGTGGACCCCAGGGACAGGCTTTT. Protein product: CSTRGPQGQAF. Filled out from reference TRBV29-1 and TRBJ1-1, the complete variable domain reads SAVISQKPSRDICQRGTSLTIQCQVDSQVTMMFWYRQQPGQSLTLIATANQGSEATYESGFVIDKFPISRPNLTFSTLTVSNMSPEDSSIYLCSTRGPQGQAFGQGTRLTVV.

This clone was recorded only once. The J gene is TRBJ1-3, the V gene TRBV5-8; no definite D call. V was shortened by 0 bases and J by 5 bases, with 3 bases between the two germline ends. This CDR3 region has 12 residues. The germline CDR1 and CDR2 sequences are SGHTS and YDEGEE. CDR3 amino acids: CASSLVRNTIYF. The CDR3 region has the DNA TGTGCCAGCAGCTTGGTTAGAAACACCATATATTTT.

The chain links TRBV4-2 to TRBJ2-1; 9 positions agree with TRBD1. Trimming removed 6 bases from V and 7 bases from J; junction bases left unmatched: 10. CDR3 length: 15 residues. CDR1 is LGHNA, CDR2 YNFKEQ, per germline. The CDR3 is CASSEGQGLTNEQFF. Here the CDR3 DNA reads TGTGCCAGCAGTGAGGGACAGGGATTGACAAATGAGCAGTTCTTC.

The chain uses TRBV29-1 and TRBJ1-2; D is ambiguous. CDR3 size: 12 residues. The germline V gene encodes CDR1 SQVTM and CDR2 ANQGSEA. The ends were cut back, 7 bases at V and 4 bases at J, with 13 bases in the middle. The CDR3 DNA sequence: TGCAGCGCCCCCGATGGAGGCTATGGCTACACCTTC. Amino acids: CSAPDGGYGYTF.

The CDR3 DNA follows: TGTGCCAGTAGTATACAATCCCACAGGTCAGGCGAAAAACTGTTTTTT. This codes for CASSIQSHRSGEKLFF. V and J are TRBV19 and TRBJ1-4; tentatively, D is TRBD1 (5 bases). Between the trimmed V and J ends, which lost 2 bases and 8 bases, there was a span of 18 bases. This CDR3 comprises 16 residues. Looked up from germline, CDR1 is LNHDA and CDR2 is SQIVND (reference sequence). Full variable domain (rest looked up from reference TRBV19 and TRBJ1-4): DGGITQSPKYLFRKEGQNVTLSCEQNLNHDAMYWYRQDPGQGLRLIYYSQIVNDFQKGDIAEGYSVSREKKESFPLTVTSAQKNPTAFYLCASSIQSHRSGEKLFFGSGTQLSVL.

The chain couples TRBV25-1 to TRBJ2-7; 9 nucleotides agree with TRBD2. CDR1 is MGHDK and CDR2 is SYGVNS in the germline V gene. The CDR3 length is 17 residues. Trimming at V came to 4 bases and at J to 7 bases, leaving 17 bases not matched to a gene. In DNA form, the CDR3 reads TGTGCCAGCAGTGTTGCAGGGGGGACTAGCCCCAAGGGGGAGCAGTACTTC. It codes for CASSVAGGTSPKGEQYF.

This clone was counted a single time. The V gene is TRBV27, the J gene TRBJ2-3; TRBD2 might be the D (6 bases). This CDR3 spans 17 amino acids. The germline V gene encodes CDR1 MNHEY and CDR2 SMNVEV (reference sequence). V lost 5 bases, J lost 5 bases, and 23 bases lay in between. In nucleotides, the CDR3 is TGTGCCAGCAGTCCCCGCATGGGCGGGATCGAAGTAGATACGCAGTATTTT. This translates into CASSPRMGGIEVDTQYF.